This TCR beta chain comes out of a study of T-cell reconstitution after alpha-beta-depleted transplantation in children (dated by TCRdb to 2016 to 2017). About the study as a whole: Using TCR repertoire profiling, the study quantitatively followed how T-cell immune reconstitution unfolded in children after TCRalphabeta/CD19-depleted allogeneic hematopoietic cell transplantation.

This clonotype was counted at least ten times. This clone's antigen is unknown. It has no much larger one-base neighbor in the sample; base qualities were not kept. The method behind the library was PCR. These reads were obtained on an Illumina HiSeq 2500. TCR libraries were prepared with molecular barcoding, using unique molecular identifiers to normalize TCRbeta repertoire quantification. TCRdb applied fastp at Q25 and MiXCR to the public reads, then kept only in-frame beta chains. CDR3 protein sequences are deduplicated, and each keeps its most common genes and DNA. In all, the sample holds 240,000 or so distinct CDR3 sequences, and 12% of those were seen once. The ten most abundant clones make up roughly 2.8% of the sample. Sequenced here: PBMCs from the stem cell graft donor, sampled from the stem cell graft. The origin of this receptor is a human donor who donated a stem cell graft to a child with acute lymphoblastic leukemia.

The CDR3 is CASSRSGTPGADEQFF. At the DNA level, the sequence is TGTGCCAGCAGCCGGTCTGGGACGCCCGGGGCGGATGAGCAGTTCTTC. The V and J segments used are TRBV4-2 and TRBJ2-1; the D element could tentatively be TRBD1 or TRBD2, as 5 bases agree for each. The CDR3 contains 16 residues, cysteine and phenylalanine counted. Only CDR3 DNA remains: 48 bases, in frame from the first base. Cut back by 4 bases and 8 bases, the V and J ends lie 21 bases apart. For CDR1 and CDR2, the germline V gene lists LGHNA and YNFKEQ.